The 15 T cell receptor beta chains reported below all come from one sample, sequenced in a study of CD8+ T cells in alopecia areata. cDNA prepared by RNA extraction and subsequent reverse transcription served as the template for sequencing. Data came from immunoSEQ multiplex PCR; TCRdb stores just in-frame clones and leaves some out. The data contain 100,000 to 150,000 clones, roughly 50% of them singletons. Material: CD8+ T cells sorted from blood, obtained at week 0. Receptors were obtained from a human donor with alopecia areata.

Ten or more counts support this clone. The V call is TRBV6-4, the J call TRBJ2-1, with 9 bases that match TRBD1. V shed 2 bases and J 4 bases; nucleotides not matched to a gene: 3. Germline-derived CDR1 and CDR2 are MRHNA and SNTAGT. The CDR3 is made up of 15 amino acids. The chain's CDR3 is CASSDGQGPYNEQFF. CDR3 in DNA: TGTGCCAGCAGTGACGGACAGGGGCCTTACAATGAGCAGTTCTTC.

The chain recombines TRBV4-3 with TRBJ1-5; no definite D call. V dropped 4 bases and J dropped 8 bases, with 18 bases sitting between them. This CDR3 has 15 residues. CDR1 and CDR2 from the germline V gene are LGHNA and YSLEER. The CDR3 DNA reads TGCGCCAGCAGCCGGAATGAGGCTCTCGAGGAGCCCCAGCATTTT. It is translated as CASSRNEALEEPQHF.

This chain uses TRBV29-1 with TRBJ2-3; 8 bases are shared with TRBD2. In germline, CDR1 is SQVTM, CDR2 ANQGSEA. This CDR3 contains 13 residues. J lost 6 bases, V lost 2 bases, and 4 bases had no gene match. CDR3 residues: CSVERGGADTQYF. The CDR3 DNA is TGCAGCGTTGAACGGGGGGGCGCGGATACGCAGTATTTT.

V usage is TRBV27 and J usage is TRBJ2-1; D possibly corresponds to TRBD2 (7 bases). V gave up 2 bases and J gave up 8 bases, with 16 bases separating them. The CDR3 has 15 amino acids. Germline CDR1 reads MNHEY; CDR2 reads SMNVEV (reference sequence). DNA for the CDR3: TGTGCCAGCAGTTTACTGGGGGGGGCCAACCATGAGCAGTTCTTC. It encodes CASSLLGGANHEQFF.

J is TRBJ2-4 and V is TRBV4-1; either TRBD1 or TRBD2 may supply D (5 bases each). Germline V gives CDR1 MGHRA, CDR2 YSYEKL. This CDR3 has 15 residues. V was cut by 0 bases and J by 8 bases, with 14 bases left in between. CDR3 sequence (DNA): TGCGCCAGCAGCCAAGATGGTGGGGGTTCAGACATTCAGTACTTC. Amino acids: CASSQDGGGSDIQYF.

The V and J genes are TRBV25-1 and TRBJ2-2, with TRBD1 matching over 7 bases. This CDR3 contains 16 residues. Unmatched junction bases numbered 6, after V lost 2 bases and J lost 3 bases. The V gene's germline CDR1 is MGHDK and CDR2 SYGVNS. The CDR3 DNA reads TGTGCCAGCAGTGAAGCCGGGACAGCAGACACCGGGGAGCTGTTTTTT. It codes for CASSEAGTADTGELFF.

This clone has just a few counts. J is TRBJ1-1 and V is TRBV7-9, with unresolved D. CDR1 is SEHNR, CDR2 FQNEAQ, per germline (reference sequence). This CDR3 contains 12 residues. This CDR3 reads CASQAGNTEAFF. DNA of the CDR3: TGTGCTTCCCAGGCGGGGAACACTGAAGCTTTCTTT.

About this clone: This probably arose from a read error, given a far larger clone one base away. The chain links TRBV6-1 to TRBJ2-2; 8 bases line up with TRBD2. Germline CDR1 is MNHNS and CDR2 is SASEGT. The J segment lost 3 bases and the V segment lost 3 bases, leaving 0 bases of the junction unmatched. CDR3 size: 14 residues. The DNA of the CDR3 is TGTGCCAGCAGTGACGGGGGGGACACCGGGGAGCTGTTTTTT. Its protein product is CASSDGGDTGELFF.

The genes are TRBV6-1 and TRBJ1-2; 9 bases line up with TRBD1. The CDR3 has 16 amino acids. The V and J ends lost 4 bases and 3 bases, in that order; junction bases with no gene match: 9. Germline CDR1 is MNHNS and CDR2 is SASEGT. The CDR3 nucleotides read TGTGCCAGCAGTGCTATAGGGGACAGGGTGGACTATGGCTACACCTTC. Translating it yields CASSAIGDRVDYGYTF.

This chain joins TRBV6-5 and TRBJ2-2, with D unresolved. CDR3 size: 15 residues. Germline-derived CDR1 and CDR2 are MNHEY and SVGAGI. V lost 0 bases to trimming and J lost 2 bases, with 7 bases between them. This chain's CDR3 is CASSYSPGNTGELFF. The CDR3 DNA is TGTGCCAGCAGTTACTCGCCGGGCAACACCGGGGAGCTGTTTTTT.

The chain joins TRBV10-3 to TRBJ1-2, with 8 bases lining up with TRBD1. V lost 6 bases to trimming and J lost 8 bases; unmatched junction nucleotides: 8. The CDR3 covers 13 residues. Germline V CDR1 and CDR2: ENHRY, SYGVKD. The CDR3 DNA reads TGTGCCATCAGAGCGGGACAGGCCGGAGGCTACACCTTC. This gives the protein CAIRAGQAGGYTF.

The J gene is TRBJ2-3, the V gene TRBV9; no reliable D call. Deletions cut 0 bases from V and 4 bases from J, with 9 bases between. The CDR3 is made up of 14 amino acids. From germline, CDR1 is SGDLS and CDR2 YYNGEE. This CDR3 reads CASSVGVVPDTQYF. In DNA, the CDR3 is TGTGCCAGCAGCGTAGGGGTCGTTCCAGATACGCAGTATTTT. Together with reference TRBV9 and TRBJ2-3, the CDR3 gives the full variable domain: DSGVTQTPKHLITATGQRVTLRCSPRSGDLSVYWYQQSLDQGLQFLIQYYNGEERAKGNILERFSAQQFPDLHSELNLSSLELGDSALYFCASSVGVVPDTQYFGPGTRLTVL.

In its sample, this clone was seen once. CDR3 nucleotides: TGTGCCAGCAGCTTAGCGGAGGCCCCCAGATCGAACACTGAAGCTTTCTTT. Translation: CASSLAEAPRSNTEAFF. J is TRBJ1-1 and V is TRBV7-6; no firm D call. The V and J ends lost 0 bases and 1 base respectively, with 15 bases between them. Germline CDR1 is SGHVS and CDR2 is FNYEAQ. The CDR3 runs to 17 residues.

This clone was detected only once. The gene calls are TRBV11-2 and TRBJ1-1; 7 positions match TRBD1. The CDR3 extends over 14 amino acids. V dropped 6 bases and J dropped 2; count of bases not matched to a gene: 6. Germline lookup yields CDR1 SGHAT and CDR2 FQNNGV. The CDR3 DNA is TGTGCCAGCAGTTCGGACAGGAACAACACTGAAGCTTTCTTT. It yields the protein CASSSDRNNTEAFF.

This clone was recorded a few times. The rearrangement joins TRBV29-1 to TRBJ2-2; no clear D. Germline CDR1 is SQVTM and CDR2 is ANQGSEA. The germline V and J ends were trimmed by 3 bases and 6 bases, with 11 bases remaining between them. The CDR3 consists of 13 residues. The CDR3 reads CSVDAGSAGELFF. DNA for the CDR3: TGCAGCGTTGACGCCGGATCGGCCGGGGAGCTGTTTTTT.